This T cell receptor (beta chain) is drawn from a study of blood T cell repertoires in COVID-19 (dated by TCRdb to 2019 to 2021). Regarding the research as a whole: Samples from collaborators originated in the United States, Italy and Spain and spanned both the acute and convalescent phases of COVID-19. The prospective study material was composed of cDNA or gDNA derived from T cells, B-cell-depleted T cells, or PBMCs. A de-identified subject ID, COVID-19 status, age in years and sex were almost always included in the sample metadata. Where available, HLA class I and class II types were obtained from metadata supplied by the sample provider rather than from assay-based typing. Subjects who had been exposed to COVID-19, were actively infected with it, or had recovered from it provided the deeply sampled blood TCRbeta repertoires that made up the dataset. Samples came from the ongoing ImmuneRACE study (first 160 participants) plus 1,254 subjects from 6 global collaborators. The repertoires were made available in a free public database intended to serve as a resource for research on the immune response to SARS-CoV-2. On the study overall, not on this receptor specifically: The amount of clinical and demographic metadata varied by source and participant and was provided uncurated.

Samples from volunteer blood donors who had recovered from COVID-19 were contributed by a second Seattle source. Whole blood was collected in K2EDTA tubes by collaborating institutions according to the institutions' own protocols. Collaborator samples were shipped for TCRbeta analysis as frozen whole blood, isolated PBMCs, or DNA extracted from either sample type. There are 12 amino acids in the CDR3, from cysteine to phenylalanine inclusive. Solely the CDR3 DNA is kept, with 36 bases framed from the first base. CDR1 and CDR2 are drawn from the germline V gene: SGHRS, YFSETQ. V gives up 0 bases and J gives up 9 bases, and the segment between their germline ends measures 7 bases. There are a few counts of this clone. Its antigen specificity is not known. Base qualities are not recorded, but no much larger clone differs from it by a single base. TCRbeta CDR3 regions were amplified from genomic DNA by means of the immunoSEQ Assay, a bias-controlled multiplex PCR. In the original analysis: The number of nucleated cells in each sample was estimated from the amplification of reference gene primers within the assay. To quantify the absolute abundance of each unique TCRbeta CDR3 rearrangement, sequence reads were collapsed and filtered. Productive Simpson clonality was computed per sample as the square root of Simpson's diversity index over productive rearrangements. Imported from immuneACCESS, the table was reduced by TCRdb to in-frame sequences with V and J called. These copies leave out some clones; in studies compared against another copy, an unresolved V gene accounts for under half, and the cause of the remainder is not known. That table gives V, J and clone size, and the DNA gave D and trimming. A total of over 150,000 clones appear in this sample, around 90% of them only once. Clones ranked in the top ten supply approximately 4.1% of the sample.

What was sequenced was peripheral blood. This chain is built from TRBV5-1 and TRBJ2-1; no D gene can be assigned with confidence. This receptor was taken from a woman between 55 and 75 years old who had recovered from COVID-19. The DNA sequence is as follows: TGCGCCAGCAGCTTGGGGGCAGGTGAGCAGTTCTTC. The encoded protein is CASSLGAGEQFF.